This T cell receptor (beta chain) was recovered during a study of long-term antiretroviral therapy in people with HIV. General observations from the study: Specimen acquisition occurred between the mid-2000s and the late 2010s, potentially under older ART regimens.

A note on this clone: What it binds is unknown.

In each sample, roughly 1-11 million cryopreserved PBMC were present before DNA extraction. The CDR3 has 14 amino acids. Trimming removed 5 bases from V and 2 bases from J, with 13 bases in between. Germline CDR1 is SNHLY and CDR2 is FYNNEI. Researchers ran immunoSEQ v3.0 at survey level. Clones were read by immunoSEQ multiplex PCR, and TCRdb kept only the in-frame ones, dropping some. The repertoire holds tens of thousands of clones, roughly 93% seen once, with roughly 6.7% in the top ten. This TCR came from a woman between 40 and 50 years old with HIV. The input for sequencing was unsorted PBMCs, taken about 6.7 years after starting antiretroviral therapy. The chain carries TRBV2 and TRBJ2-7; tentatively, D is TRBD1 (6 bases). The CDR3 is CASSQDSLTYEQYF. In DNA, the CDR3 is TGTGCCAGCAGTCAGGACAGCCTTACCTACGAGCAGTACTTC.